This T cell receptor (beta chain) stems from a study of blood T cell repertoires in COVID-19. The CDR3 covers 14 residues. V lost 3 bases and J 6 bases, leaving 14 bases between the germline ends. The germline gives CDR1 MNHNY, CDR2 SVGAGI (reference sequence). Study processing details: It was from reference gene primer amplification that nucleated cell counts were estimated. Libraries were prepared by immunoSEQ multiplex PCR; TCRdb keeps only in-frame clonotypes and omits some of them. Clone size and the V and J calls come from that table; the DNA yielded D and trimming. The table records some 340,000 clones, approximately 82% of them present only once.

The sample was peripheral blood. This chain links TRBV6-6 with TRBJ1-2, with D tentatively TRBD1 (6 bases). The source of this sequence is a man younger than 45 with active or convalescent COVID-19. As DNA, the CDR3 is TGTGCCAGCAGTTATCTCGACAGGAACAATGGCTACACCTTC. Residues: CASSYLDRNNGYTF.